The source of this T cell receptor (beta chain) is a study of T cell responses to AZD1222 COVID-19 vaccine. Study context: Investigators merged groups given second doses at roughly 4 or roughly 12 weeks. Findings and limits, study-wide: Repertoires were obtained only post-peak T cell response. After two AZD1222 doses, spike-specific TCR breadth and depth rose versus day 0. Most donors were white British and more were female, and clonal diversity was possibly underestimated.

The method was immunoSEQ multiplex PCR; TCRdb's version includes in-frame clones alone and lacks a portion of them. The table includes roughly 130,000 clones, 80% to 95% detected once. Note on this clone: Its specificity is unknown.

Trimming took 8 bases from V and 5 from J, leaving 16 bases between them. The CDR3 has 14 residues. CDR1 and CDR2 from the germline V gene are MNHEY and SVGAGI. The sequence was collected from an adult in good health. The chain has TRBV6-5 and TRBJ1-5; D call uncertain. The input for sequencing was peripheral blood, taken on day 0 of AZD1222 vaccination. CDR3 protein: CASHGPSRDQPQHF. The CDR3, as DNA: TGTGCCAGCCATGGTCCATCCCGCGATCAGCCCCAGCATTTT.